The 20 T cell receptor beta chains below all came from one sample that was sequenced in a study of post-analysis software for immune sequencing data. Their target antigens are unknown. Notes on the study in general: TRBV5-6, TRBV5-1 and TRBV20-1 were among a handful of TRBV segments more frequent in patients than controls.

Unique molecular identifiers were carried by the TCR beta cDNA libraries. Each CDR3 protein is one row after TCRdb ran MiXCR on the PCR reads. The data show about 770,000 distinct CDR3 sequences, with about 43% seen just once and approximately 5% held by the top ten. Sequences were obtained from blood. Receptor source: a girl between 10 and 17 years old with multiple sclerosis.

This chain links TRBV10-3 with TRBJ1-4; no clear D. The V end lost 0 bases, the J end lost 8 bases, and 16 bases lay between the germline ends. Germline V CDR1 and CDR2: ENHRY, SYGVKD. CDR3 size: 16 residues. The CDR3, as DNA: TGTGCCATCAGTGAGTCGATGCTGCAGGCCGGGGAAAAACTGTTTTTT. Its protein product is CAISESMLQAGEKLFF.

This chain uses TRBV20-1 with TRBJ1-2; D call uncertain. This CDR3 comprises 13 residues. The V end lost 3 bases, the J end lost 2 bases, and 10 bases lay between the germline ends. Looked up from germline, CDR1 is DFQATT and CDR2 is SNEGSKA (reference sequence). The CDR3 DNA reads TGCAGTGCTAGGGAGACGGAAAACTATGGCTACACCTTC. This encodes CSARETENYGYTF.

This clonotype was observed a few times. This chain joins TRBV29-1 and TRBJ2-5; 11 bases are a match to TRBD2. Gene TRBJ2-7 matches the end of the DNA better, so the J call may be wrong. The germline CDR1 and CDR2 sequences are SQVTM and ANQGSEA. This CDR3 is built from 13 residues. The CDR3 here is CSVDSGGDYEQYF. The CDR3 DNA is TGCAGCGTTGATAGCGGGGGGGACTACGAGCAGTACTTC.

The chain has TRBV6-2 or TRBV6-3 and TRBJ1-1, with a tentative D call TRBD1 (5 bases). Trimming removed 0 bases at V and 0 bases at J, with 11 bases between. Germline V gene data show CDR1 as MNHEY and CDR2 as SVGEGT. CDR3 length: 16 residues. This chain's CDR3 is CASSYSRGRMNTEAFF. The CDR3 DNA is TGTGCCAGCAGTTACTCGAGGGGCAGAATGAACACTGAAGCTTTCTTT.

In its sample, this clonotype was seen once. The chain is built from TRBV7-8 and TRBJ2-3, with TRBD2 matching 10 bases. J was trimmed by 6 bases and V by 0 bases; bases with no gene match: 9. The germline V gene encodes CDR1 SGHVS and CDR2 FQNEAQ. The CDR3 sequence is 17 residues long. Written as DNA, the CDR3 is TGTGCCAGCAGCTTAGCGTCCAGCGGGAGGGCCGGGGATACGCAGTATTTT. Translation gives CASSLASSGRAGDTQYF.

The V and J genes are TRBV30 and TRBJ1-2, with D possibly TRBD1 on 6 matching bases. In germline, CDR1 is GTSNPN, CDR2 SVGIG (reference sequence). The CDR3 extends over 13 amino acids. Trimming stripped 0 bases from V and 2 bases from J, with 7 bases between. The CDR3 region has the DNA TGTGCCTGGAGTGTCACAGGGAACTATGGCTACACCTTC. Protein sequence: CAWSVTGNYGYTF.

The table lists this clonotype with a few counts. This sequence joins TRBV28 and TRBJ2-1; D is unclear. Trimming took off 6 bases at V and 3 bases at J, with 6 bases between the two ends. Germline CDR1 and CDR2: MDHEN and SYDVKM. The CDR3 spans 12 residues. Here the CDR3 DNA reads TGTGCCAGCAGGAGTAGCTACAATGAGCAGTTCTTC. It is translated as CASRSSYNEQFF.

The sample holds one count of this clonotype. The chain uses TRBV14 and TRBJ2-1, with TRBD2 matching 11 bases. The junction had 8 bases not matched to a gene; V was cut back by 1 base and J by 3 bases. Germline-derived CDR1 and CDR2 are SGHDN and FVKESK. This CDR3 has 18 amino acids. The CDR3 spells CASSQVLAGGRVYNEQFF. In DNA, the CDR3 is TGTGCCAGCAGCCAAGTCTTAGCGGGAGGGAGAGTCTACAATGAGCAGTTCTTC. The whole variable domain, remainder taken from reference TRBV14 and TRBJ2-1, is EAGVTQFPSHSVIEKGQTVTLRCDPISGHDNLYWYRRVMGKEIKFLLHFVKESKQDESGMPNNRFLAERTGGTYSTLKVQPAELEDSGVYFCASSQVLAGGRVYNEQFFGPGTRLTVL.

This rearrangement joins TRBV15 to TRBJ2-1; D gene ambiguous. The CDR3 has 11 residues. Germline V lookup: CDR1 LNHNV, CDR2 YYDKDF (reference sequence). The V and J ends lost 6 bases and 6 bases respectively, with 6 bases between them. CDR3 coding DNA: TGTGCCACCAGGAACGGCAATGAGCAGTTCTTC. The encoded protein is CATRNGNEQFF.

The chain employs TRBV20-1 and TRBJ1-6; maybe TRBD1 (5 bases). The CDR3 totals 14 residues. Trimming pared 3 bases from V and 11 bases from J, leaving 17 bases between. Germline V gene data show CDR1 as DFQATT and CDR2 as SNEGSKA (reference sequence). The CDR3 region is CSASSEQAKAPLHF. For the CDR3, the DNA is TGCAGTGCTAGTTCGGAACAGGCCAAGGCACCCCTCCACTTT.

The CDR3, as DNA: TGCAGTGCTAGAGTTGGTAGCGGGAGGGATACGCAGTATTTT. It is translated as CSARVGSGRDTQYF. The chain has TRBV20-1 and TRBJ2-3; 10 bases agree with TRBD2. The CDR3 length is 14 residues. The trim removed 1 base at V and 6 bases at J, leaving 4 bases unmatched. The germline V gene has CDR1 DFQATT and CDR2 SNEGSKA (reference sequence).

This clonotype came up a few times. The chain is built from TRBV29-1 and TRBJ1-2; D possibly corresponds to TRBD1 (5 bases). The CDR3 totals 12 residues. In germline, CDR1 is SQVTM, CDR2 ANQGSEA. With 6 bases removed from V and 5 bases from J, the gap between germline ends came to 13 bases. In DNA form, the CDR3 reads TGCAGCGTAATGGGTAAGGGGTATGGCTACACCTTC. It codes for CSVMGKGYGYTF.

This CDR3 is CASSQDQLGQLPQHF. CDR3 sequence (DNA): TGCGCCAGCAGCCAAGATCAATTAGGACAACTGCCCCAGCATTTT. The chain uses TRBV4-1 and TRBJ1-5, with D perhaps TRBD1 (5 bases). V dropped 0 bases and J dropped 9 bases, with 15 bases sitting between them. This CDR3 is 15 amino acids long. The V gene's germline CDR1 is MGHRA and CDR2 YSYEKL.

This clonotype occurred a few times. The DNA for the CDR3 is TGCGCCAGCGGAGACCGGCCTCAATGGGAGACCCAGTACTTC. Its protein product is CASGDRPQWETQYF. The J gene is TRBJ2-5, the V gene TRBV5-1; no clear D. V lost 7 bases and J lost 5, with 18 bases in between. CDR3 size: 14 residues. Germline V CDR1 and CDR2: SGHRS, YFSETQ.

This rearrangement joins TRBV4-3 to TRBJ2-7; D is uncertain. Per germline, CDR1 LGHNA and CDR2 YSLEER. V gave up 0 bases and J gave up 0 bases, with 9 bases separating them. This CDR3 has 15 residues. The CDR3 sequence: CASSQDFGTSYEQYF. CDR3 in DNA: TGCGCCAGCAGCCAAGATTTTGGCACCTCCTACGAGCAGTACTTC.

The rearrangement uses TRBV5-1 and TRBJ1-1, with 9 bases fitting TRBD1. The V gene end was trimmed by 4 bases and the J gene end by 6 bases; junction bases not matched to a gene: 10. Germline loops: CDR1 SGHRS, CDR2 YFSETQ. The CDR3 length is 15 residues. CDR3 DNA: TGCGCCAGCAGCGAGAACACAGGGGGCAGCCCTGAAGCTTTCTTT. This codes for CASSENTGGSPEAFF.

The V and J genes are TRBV20-1 and TRBJ1-1; the match to TRBD1 covers 8 bases. The CDR3 has 13 residues. V shed 6 bases and J 5 bases; nucleotides not matched to a gene: 8. CDR1 is DFQATT and CDR2 is SNEGSKA in the germline V gene (reference sequence). Here the CDR3 DNA reads TGCAGTGCCCTCGACAGGGGACGGACTGAAGCTTTCTTT. It codes for CSALDRGRTEAFF.

The chain joins TRBV7-2 to TRBJ2-7; 12 positions agree with TRBD2. CDR3 size: 16 residues. The V and J ends lost 1 base and 2 bases, in that order; junction bases with no gene match: 3. The germline gives CDR1 SGHTA, CDR2 FQGNSA. The CDR3 DNA follows: TGTGCCAGCAGCTTAGGGACTAGCGGGACCCCCTACGAGCAGTACTTC. This sequence encodes CASSLGTSGTPYEQYF. Filled out from reference TRBV7-2 and TRBJ2-7, the complete variable domain reads GAGVSQSPSNKVTEKGKDVELRCDPISGHTALYWYRQSLGQGLEFLIYFQGNSAPDKSGLPSDRFSAERTGGSVSTLTIQRTQQEDSAVYLCASSLGTSGTPYEQYFGPGTRLTVT.

This clonotype was recorded at least ten times. The chain is built from TRBV20-1 and TRBJ2-7, with 9 bases identical to TRBD1. After removal of 5 bases from V and 1 base from J, the junction contained 3 bases not matched to a gene. Germline CDR1 is DFQATT and CDR2 is SNEGSKA (reference sequence). The CDR3 is made up of 13 amino acids. This chain's CDR3 is CSARTGVSYEQYF. CDR3 bases: TGCAGTGCTCGGACAGGGGTGTCCTACGAGCAGTACTTC.

This clonotype appeared a few times. The chain combines TRBV7-2 with TRBJ1-2, with no clear D. The CDR3 is 13 residues long. The V and J ends lost 3 bases and 6 bases respectively, with 11 bases between them. Germline assignment: CDR1 SGHTA and CDR2 FQGNSA. The CDR3 sequence: CASSFSSRDGYTF. The CDR3 DNA is TGTGCCAGCAGCTTTTCGTCTAGGGATGGCTACACCTTC.